The following is a TCR beta chain sequence with its context. This sample stems from a study of shared clonotypes between healthy human individuals. In germline, CDR1 is SGHTS, CDR2 YDEGEE. This CDR3 spans 15 amino acids. V lost 2 bases and J lost 2, with 13 bases in between. Profiling relied on immunoSEQ multiplex PCR, and the TCRdb table lists in-frame clones only, not all of them. The data hold roughly 2.4 million clones, with around 95% observed a single time. Sequenced: naive CD4+ T cells sorted from blood. Subset: CD45RA+ positively selected. The J gene is TRBJ2-5, the V gene TRBV5-8; D gene ambiguous. The TCR was taken from a man between 18 and 35 years old in good health. This CDR3 reads CASSFYQESQETQYF. The DNA for the CDR3 is TGTGCCAGCAGCTTTTATCAGGAGTCGCAAGAGACCCAGTACTTC.